This T cell receptor beta chain was retrieved from a study of blood T cells in healthy people across ages. PCR was performed a second time for about 7 to 12 cycles using a sample-barcoded 5' primer and a J-beta primer mix. TCRdb itself ran the 5' RACE reads through MiXCR, one entry per CDR3 protein. In the table there are about 800,000 distinct CDR3 sequences, 35% to 60% of which are singletons. The CDR3 is 18 amino acids. V gave up 0 bases and J gave up 0 bases, with 14 bases separating them. CDR1 and CDR2 from the germline V gene are LGHNA and YNFKEQ. The TCR originated in a man older than 75 in good health. The chain uses TRBV4-2 and TRBJ1-4; D not certain. The sequenced sample was blood. The DNA for the CDR3 is TGTGCCAGCAGCCAAGATGTTGTCAGGCCCGCAACTAATGAAAAACTGTTTTTT. This translates into CASSQDVVRPATNEKLFF.